This T cell receptor (beta chain) was sequenced during a study of preoperative IRX-2 immunotherapy in early breast cancer. Treatment of the sample: preoperative locoregional IRX-2 cytokine immunotherapy. This phase Ib study tested locoregional IRX-2 cytokine immunotherapy given before surgery. Assay: immunoSEQ multiplex PCR; the TCRdb copy retains only in-frame clones and omits some. This sample has 25,000 to 30,000 clones, with 70% to 85% found just once. This clone was observed a handful of times. This TCR came from a human donor with breast cancer. Sampling was performed from a patient treated with IRX-2 immunotherapy.

The CDR3 DNA follows: TGTGCTAGTGGTTTGGCCGCCGGTAGGGCTAACTATGGCTACACCTTC. Translating gives CASGLAAGRANYGYTF. This sequence joins TRBV12-5 and TRBJ1-2; D is unclear. The CDR3 contains 16 residues. The V end was cut by 1 base, the J end by 0 bases, with 12 bases between. The germline V gene has CDR1 LGHNT and CDR2 FRNRAP.